This TCR beta chain was captured by sequencing in a study of T-cell memory formation after mild COVID-19. The CDR3 runs to 15 residues. Germline-derived CDR1 and CDR2 are LGHNA and YNFKEQ. J gave up 3 bases and V 3 bases, and 1 base lay outside the gene matches. 5'RACE with constant-segment primers yielded barcoded, UMI-tagged TCR alpha and TCR beta cDNA libraries. One entry per CDR3 protein results from TCRdb running MiXCR on the 5' RACE reads. The table shows fewer than 400,000 distinct CDR3 sequences, with about a sixth occurring only once. The table lists this clonotype with many counts. Specimen: PBMCs or a T cell subset sorted from them (not recorded which). This receptor was taken from a man between 18 and 29 years old who had mild COVID-19 (a few samples of this study predate the infection). Cell type and time point are not known. The chain employs TRBV4-2 and TRBJ2-7; 14 bases map to TRBD2. The CDR3 DNA follows: TGTGCCAGCAGCCAGGGACTAGCGGGGGACTACGAGCAGTACTTC. It codes for CASSQGLAGDYEQYF.